The clone carrying this T cell receptor beta chain was picked up a small number of times. The data stem from a study of patients and donors after allogeneic stem cell transplantation. A single record per CDR3 protein comes from TCRdb applying MiXCR to the RT-PCR reads. Counted here are approximately 220,000 distinct CDR3 sequences, more than 35% occurring once; the ten biggest clones make up around 10%. The CDR3 length is 12 residues. V lost 6 bases and J lost 9, with 14 bases in between. Per the germline V gene, CDR1 is MDHEN and CDR2 is SYDVKM. This TCR was recovered from a human donor who was either an allogeneic HSCT recipient or a stem cell or donor lymphocyte infusion donor (not recorded which). It is not recorded whose cells these are; they may come from a transplant donor. The genes are TRBV28 and TRBJ2-5; D is unresolved. The sequencing sample was made of blood, either unsorted or a sorted T cell fraction (not recorded which). This CDR3 reads CASSLRGASQYF. CDR3 bases: TGTGCCAGCAGCCTGCGAGGAGCATCCCAGTACTTC.